This T cell receptor (beta chain) was recorded in a study of spatial heterogeneity in lung cancer. Time point here: sample taken at primary tumor resection. The cohort: approximately 66 early-stage, untreated non-small cell lung cancer patients. Every TCR cDNA molecule bore its own unique molecular identifier. TCRdb re-derived calls from the 5' RACE reads in MiXCR, one entry per CDR3 protein. The table records about 3,100 distinct CDR3 sequences, roughly 12% of them present only once. Judged by abundance, this clonotype is medium-sized. Its antigen remains unidentified. Study-wide results and caveats: Counts of expanded alpha and beta TCRs within tumors tracked the tumor nonsynonymous mutation count.

This clonotype was sampled from a male donor with early-stage non-small cell lung cancer. The source material was lung tumor tissue, sampled at surgery.

The CDR3, as DNA: TGCGCCAGCAGCCCAGACAGGAATCAGCCCCAGCATTTT. It codes for CASSPDRNQPQHF. V is TRBV4-3 and J is TRBJ1-5, with TRBD1 as a possible D gene (6 bases). The germline gives CDR1 LGHNA, CDR2 YSLEER. The CDR3 has 13 amino acids. Deletions cut 4 bases from V and 4 bases from J, with 8 bases between.